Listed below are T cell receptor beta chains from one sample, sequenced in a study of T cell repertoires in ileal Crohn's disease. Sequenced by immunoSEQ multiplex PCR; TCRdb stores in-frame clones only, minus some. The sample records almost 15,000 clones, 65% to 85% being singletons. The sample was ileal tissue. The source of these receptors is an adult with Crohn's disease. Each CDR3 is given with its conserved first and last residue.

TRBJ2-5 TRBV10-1 CASSESWREGQETQYF
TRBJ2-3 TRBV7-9 CASSLGRKAFVRSDTQYF
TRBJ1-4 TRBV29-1 CSVESGGDEKLFF
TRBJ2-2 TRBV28 CASRRQGPNTGELFF
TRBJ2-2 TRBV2 CASSWGRLNTGELFF
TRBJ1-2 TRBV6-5 CASSPDPGLYGYTF
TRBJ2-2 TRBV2 CASSEVRNTGELFF
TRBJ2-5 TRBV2 CASSLDGGETQYF
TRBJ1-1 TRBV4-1 CASRRINLNTEAFF
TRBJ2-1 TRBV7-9 CASRPYGDEQFF
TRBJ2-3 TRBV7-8 CASSLRAVRGSTDTQYF
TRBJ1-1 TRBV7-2 CASSRTGNTEAFF
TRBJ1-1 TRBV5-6 CASSFDRGGTEAFF
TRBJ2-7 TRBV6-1 CASSNRAGSSYEQYF
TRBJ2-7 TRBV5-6 CASTGTGGRDPTVEQYF
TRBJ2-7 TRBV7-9 CASSLGAGGPYEQYF
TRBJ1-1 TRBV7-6 CASSLNEQNGNTEAFF
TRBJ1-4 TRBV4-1 CASSQDKGAKGKLFF
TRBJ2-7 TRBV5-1 CASSWGDRGREQYF
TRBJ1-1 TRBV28 CASSRKVGNTEAFF
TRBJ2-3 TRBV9 CASNLKWGEDTQYF
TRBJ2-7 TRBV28 CASSYLTYEQYF
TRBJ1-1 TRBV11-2 CASSLRGAGEAFF
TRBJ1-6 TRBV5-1 CASSLEALSSYNSPLHF
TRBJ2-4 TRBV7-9 CASSSRQGANIQYF
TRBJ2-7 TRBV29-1 CSVELSYEQYF
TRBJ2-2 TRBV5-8 CASGRGTNTGELFF
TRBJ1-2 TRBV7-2 CASSSIRQGEGGYTF
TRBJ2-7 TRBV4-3 CASSQEVRTSYEQYF
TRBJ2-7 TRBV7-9 CASSMGSSYEQYF
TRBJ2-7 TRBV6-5 CASPRDNSYEQYF
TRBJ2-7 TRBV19 CASSTGQYEQYF
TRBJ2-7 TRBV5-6 CASSLDRVGEQYF
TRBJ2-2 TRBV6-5 CASSYGLATGELFF
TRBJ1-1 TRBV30 CAWSTGGNTEAFF
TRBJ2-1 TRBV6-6 CASSTPGLHNEQFF
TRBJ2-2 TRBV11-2 CASKLMAGGNTGELFF
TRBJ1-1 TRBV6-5 CASSYSNGNLNTEAFF
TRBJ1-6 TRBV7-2 CASRPGDRVHPLHF
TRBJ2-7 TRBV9 CASSPRDGTYEQYF
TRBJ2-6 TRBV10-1 CARPGQDTLSGANVLTF
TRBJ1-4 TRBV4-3 CASSQEFLWGQENEKLFF
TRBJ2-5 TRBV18 CASSPRRSGEETQYF
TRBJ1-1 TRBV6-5 CASSYSTGTEAFF
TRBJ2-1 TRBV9 CASSPLETDEQFF
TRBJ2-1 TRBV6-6 CASGSGQGVNEQFF